This record covers a single T cell receptor (beta chain). Participants were aged about 18 to 90 years, lived in around 25 US areas, and enrolled virtually. Self-reported history from a screening survey and questionnaire set each donor's cohort. The data stem from a study of blood T cell repertoires in COVID-19. Study in general: Samples came from the United States, Italy and Spain, spanning acute and convalescent COVID-19.

Under the authors' procedure: Quantification of nucleated cells was approximated via reference gene primer amplification. Some clones are missing from TCRdb's copy, which holds only in-frame ones; the method was immunoSEQ multiplex PCR. That table gives V, J and clone size, and the DNA gave D and trimming. The sample records 300,000 to 500,000 clones, 85% to 90% being singletons. V lost 3 bases and J lost 1, with 12 bases in between. The CDR3 runs to 15 residues. Germline CDR1 is SGHTA and CDR2 is FQGTGA. The TCR originated in a woman younger than 45 with acute COVID-19. The J gene is TRBJ1-1, the V gene TRBV7-3; D not resolved. The sequenced sample was PBMCs or T cells enriched from blood (not recorded which). As DNA, the CDR3 is TGTGCCAGCAGCTTGGTCCGGGGAGGGAACACTGAAGCTTTCTTT. This encodes CASSLVRGGNTEAFF.